The 11 T cell receptor beta chains in this list originate from one sample, sequenced in a study of T cell responses to AZD1222 COVID-19 vaccine. The data were produced by immunoSEQ multiplex PCR, yet TCRdb's version contains in-frame clones alone and is incomplete. The sample yields about 150,000 clones, approximately 90% seen once. The sequences come from peripheral blood, collected 28 days after the second AZD1222 dose. Receptors were obtained from an adult who received the AZD1222 COVID-19 vaccine.

There are a few counts of this clone. This sequence joins TRBV15 and TRBJ1-2, with D unclear. The CDR3 has 12 residues. Per the germline V gene, CDR1 is LNHNV and CDR2 is YYDKDF (reference sequence). Between the trimmed V and J ends, which lost 3 bases and 6 bases, there was a span of 8 bases. This CDR3 is CATSRGSDGYTF. CDR3 bases: TGTGCCACCAGCAGGGGCAGTGATGGCTACACCTTC. The full variable domain, rest sourced from reference TRBV15 and TRBJ1-2, is DAMVIQNPRYQVTQFGKPVTLSCSQTLNHNVMYWYQQKSSQAPKLLFHYYDKDFNNEADTPDNFQSRRPNTSFCFLDIRSPGLGDTAMYLCATSRGSDGYTFGSGTRLTVV.

This clone showed up just a few times. Written as DNA, the CDR3 is TGTGCCAGTAGTATGACTCAGGGTACTGGGGCCAACGTCCTGACTTTC. It codes for CASSMTQGTGANVLTF. The chain carries TRBV19 and TRBJ2-6; D may be TRBD1 (5 bases). CDR1 is LNHDA and CDR2 is SQIVND in the germline V gene (reference sequence). V was trimmed by 3 bases and J by 2 bases, leaving 11 bases between them. The CDR3 is 16 amino acids.

CDR3 coding DNA: TGTGCCAGCAGTTTATATCCGGGGGCGCAGGGGGCAGATACGCAGTATTTT. This codes for CASSLYPGAQGADTQYF. The rearrangement links TRBV27 to TRBJ2-3; D is perhaps TRBD1 (7 bases). Trimming pared 1 base from V and 4 bases from J, leaving 18 bases between. From germline, CDR1 is MNHEY and CDR2 SMNVEV (reference sequence). CDR3 length: 17 amino acids.

The chain employs TRBV4-1 and TRBJ1-2; a possible D gene is TRBD1 (6 bases). The CDR3 contains 16 residues. Per germline, CDR1 MGHRA and CDR2 YSYEKL. V lost 3 bases, J lost 2 bases, and 16 bases lay in between. The CDR3 nucleotides are TGCGCCAGCAGCCACCCTCGAGGGGGGGCGAACTATGGCTACACCTTC. Its translation: CASSHPRGGANYGYTF.

The V gene is TRBV2, the J gene TRBJ2-1; D is unclear. V lost 1 base, J lost 7 bases, and 11 bases lay in between. CDR1 SNHLY and CDR2 FYNNEI come from the germline V gene. The CDR3 loop spans 14 amino acids. The CDR3 sequence is CASSEGALANEQFF. The CDR3 bases are TGTGCCAGCAGTGAAGGGGCGTTGGCTAATGAGCAGTTCTTC.

J is TRBJ2-1 and V is TRBV28, with TRBD2 matching 8 bases. Germline lookup yields CDR1 MDHEN and CDR2 SYDVKM. V gave up 9 bases and J gave up 1 base; unmatched junction bases: 5. This CDR3 contains 14 residues. The CDR3 spells CASTLAGSYNEQFF. CDR3 sequence (DNA): TGTGCCAGTACCTTAGCGGGGTCCTACAATGAGCAGTTCTTC. The variable domain in full, with the rest retrieved from reference TRBV28 and TRBJ2-1, is DVKVTQSSRYLVKRTGEKVFLECVQDMDHENMFWYRQDPGLGLRLIYFSYDVKMKEKGDIPEGYSVSREKKERFSLILESASTNQTSMYLCASTLAGSYNEQFFGPGTRLTVL.

This chain uses TRBV10-2 with TRBJ2-7; D is uncertain. The germline V gene encodes CDR1 WSHSY and CDR2 SAAADI. The V end was cut by 4 bases, the J end by 0 bases, with 4 bases between. The CDR3 has 12 residues. As DNA, the CDR3 is TGCGCCAGCAGTGGGTCCTCCTACGAGCAGTACTTC. Protein product: CASSGSSYEQYF.

This sequence joins TRBV18 and TRBJ1-1, with D possibly matching TRBD1 (5 bases). Trimming left V 2 bases short and J 2 bases short, with 6 bases between. The CDR3 spans 13 residues. CDR1 is KGHSH and CDR2 is LQKENI in the germline V gene. This CDR3 reads CASSPDSNTEAFF. CDR3 DNA: TGTGCCAGCTCACCAGACAGTAACACTGAAGCTTTCTTT. The variable domain in full, completed from reference TRBV18 and TRBJ1-1, reads NAGVMQNPRHLVRRRGQEARLRCSPMKGHSHVYWYRQLPEEGLKFMVYLQKENIIDESGMPKERFSAEFPKEGPSILRIQQVVRGDSAAYFCASSPDSNTEAFFGQGTRLTVV.

V is TRBV7-9 and J is TRBJ1-1, with 11 bases lining up with TRBD1. The length of the CDR3 is 15 residues. Trimming took 5 bases from V and 3 from J; bases not matched to a gene: 5. CDR1 SEHNR and CDR2 FQNEAQ come from the germline V gene (reference sequence). CDR3 in amino acids: CASSKDRGQDTEAFF. CDR3 DNA sequence: TGTGCCAGCAGCAAGGACAGGGGGCAGGACACTGAAGCTTTCTTT.

This sequence joins TRBV10-3 and TRBJ2-1; 11 nucleotides line up with TRBD2. This CDR3 comprises 15 residues. From germline, CDR1 is ENHRY and CDR2 SYGVKD. V was pared by 6 bases and J by 6 bases, with 7 bases of the junction left unmatched. The CDR3 nucleotides read TGTGCCATCAGCACGGGGCTAGCGGGAGGCAATGAGCAGTTCTTC. Encoded protein: CAISTGLAGGNEQFF.

The rearrangement uses TRBV2 and TRBJ1-3; weak D call: TRBD1 (6 bases). V was cut by 2 bases and J by 3 bases, with 8 bases left in between. The CDR3 consists of 14 residues. Germline V CDR1 and CDR2: SNHLY, FYNNEI. The CDR3 bases are TGTGCCAGCAGTGAAAGCAGGGGTGGAAACACCATATATTTT. Its translation: CASSESRGGNTIYF. Drawing the rest from reference TRBV2 and TRBJ1-3, the complete variable domain is EPEVTQTPSHQVTQMGQEVILRCVPISNHLYFYWYRQILGQKVEFLVSFYNNEISEKSEIFDDQFSVERPDGSNFTLKIRSTKLEDSAMYFCASSESRGGNTIYFGEGSWLTVV.